These T cell receptor beta chains were read from a single sample in a study of T cell changes during pregnancy in multiple sclerosis. Profiling relied on immunoSEQ multiplex PCR, and the TCRdb table lists in-frame clones only, not all of them. Of tens of thousands of clones listed, 90% are singletons. The sequences come from CD4+ T cells from peripheral blood mononuclear cells, collected in the first trimester of pregnancy. The receptor set was obtained from a female donor in good health, enrolled as a control in a pregnancy study. The CDR3 runs from the conserved cysteine through the conserved F or W. D genes are given only for firm matches. The size field is filled for only some rows; it gives once, few, many or a size class.

V	length	D	J	size	DNA	CDR3
TRBV10-3	14	-	TRBJ1-1	-	TGTGCCATCAGTCCGGGGACATCGAACACTGAAGCTTTCTTT	CAISPGTSNTEAFF
TRBV25-1	14	TRBD1	TRBJ1-5	-	TGTGCCAGCAGTGGAGGGACAGGGTCGTGGCCCCAGCATTTT	CASSGGTGSWPQHF
TRBV11-2	15	TRBD1	TRBJ2-2	-	TGTGCCAGCAGCCCTGGACAGGGCACGAGCCGGGAGCTGTTTTTT	CASSPGQGTSRELFF
TRBV9	12	-	TRBJ1-2	-	TGTGCCAGCAGCGTAGATCAGGGAGGCTACACCTTC	CASSVDQGGYTF
TRBV4-2	17	TRBD2	TRBJ2-7	-	TGTGCCAGCAGCCAAGGGCGACTTGGCGGGGGGGTCTACGAGCAGTACTTC	CASSQGRLGGGVYEQYF
TRBV9	17	-	TRBJ2-3	-	TGTGCCAGCAGCCCCAGAACCGGGACACTGAACACAGATACGCAGTATTTT	CASSPRTGTLNTDTQYF
TRBV7-8	15	-	TRBJ2-7	-	TGTGCCAGCAGCTTAGGTCCAGGGGGGACCTACGAGCAGTACTTC	CASSLGPGGTYEQYF
TRBV7-2	13	-	TRBJ2-1	-	TGTGCCAGCAGCTTAGGGAGACAGAATGAGCAGTTCTTC	CASSLGRQNEQFF
TRBV5-1	14	TRBD1	TRBJ2-1	once	TGCGCCAGCAGCTTGGGACAGGGTTACAATGAGCAGTTCTTC	CASSLGQGYNEQFF
TRBV28	14	TRBD1	TRBJ1-2	-	TGTGCCACGAAAAGGGACAGGGGGCCCTATGGCTACACCTTC	CATKRDRGPYGYTF
TRBV7-2	14	-	TRBJ1-4	-	TGTGCCAGCAGCTTAGGGGCGGGGGGTGAAAAACTGTTTTTT	CASSLGAGGEKLFF
TRBV2	13	-	TRBJ2-2	-	TGTGCCAGCAACTGGGCCTCGGCCGGGGAGCTGTTTTTT	CASNWASAGELFF
TRBV20-1	10	-	TRBJ2-4	-	TGCAACAGGGAAAAAAACATTCAGTACTTC	CNREKNIQYF
TRBV7-9	18	TRBD2	TRBJ2-1	-	TGTGCCACCCAACGACTAGCGGGGGGCCTGAGCTCCTACAATGAGCAGTTCTTC	CATQRLAGGLSSYNEQFF
TRBV27	16	-	TRBJ1-1	few	TGTGCCAGCAGTTTCACAGCCCTTTCCGTAAACACTGAAGCTTTCTTT	CASSFTALSVNTEAFF
TRBV10-3	13	-	TRBJ2-7	-	TGTGCCATCAGTGTGGACAGCCGATACGAGCAGTACTTC	CAISVDSRYEQYF
TRBV13	12	TRBD1	TRBJ1-2	-	TGTGCCAGCAGCTTAGCGGACAGGGTGCGGACCTTC	CASSLADRVRTF
TRBV14	15	TRBD1	TRBJ1-4	-	TGTGCCAGCAGCCAGGGACAGGCTCTAGTTGAAAAACTGTTTTTT	CASSQGQALVEKLFF
TRBV7-8	16	-	TRBJ1-3	-	TGTGCCAGCAGCGCCAGCGACAGCCGCTCTGGAAACACCATATATTTT	CASSASDSRSGNTIYF
TRBV19	13	-	TRBJ1-1	-	TGTGCCTGTCGGCTGGGGCTGAACACTGAAGCTTTCTTT	CACRLGLNTEAFF
TRBV7-2	17	TRBD2	TRBJ2-5	-	TGTGCCAGCAGCCGGGGGACTAGCGCCTTAAGGAGGGAGACCCAGTACTTC	CASSRGTSALRRETQYF
TRBV6-6	16	-	TRBJ1-2	-	TGTGCCAGCAGTTACCAAATCCCAGGAACCGCAAAAGGCTACACCTTC	CASSYQIPGTAKGYTF
TRBV5-6	15	-	TRBJ1-1	-	TGTGCCAGCAGCCCGGCGAGGGCTAGATACACTGAAGCTTTCTTT	CASSPARARYTEAFF
TRBV6-6	16	TRBD1	TRBJ1-6	-	TGTGCCAGCAGAGTTACGGGGGACAGACAATATTCACCCCTCCACTTT	CASRVTGDRQYSPLHF
TRBV5-1	14	TRBD2	TRBJ2-2	-	TGCGCCAGCAGATCACTAGCGGGGACCGGGGAGCTGTTTTTT	CASRSLAGTGELFF
TRBV9	15	TRBD2	TRBJ2-7	-	TGTGCCAGCAGTCTTACTAGCGGGGGGCTCTACGAGCAGTACTTC	CASSLTSGGLYEQYF
TRBV4-2	15	TRBD2	TRBJ2-3	-	TGTGCCAGCAGCCAAGAGGTCAGCGGGGGGGATAGGGAGTATTTT	CASSQEVSGGDREYF
TRBV5-1	15	-	TRBJ2-3	-	TGCGCCAGCAGCCTAAGGACAGACAGCACAGATACGCAGTATTTT	CASSLRTDSTDTQYF
TRBV7-3	17	TRBD2	TRBJ2-6	-	TGTGCCAGCAGACCTACTAGCGGGGTGGGTGGGGCCAACGTCCTGACTTTC	CASRPTSGVGGANVLTF
TRBV5-6	17	TRBD2	TRBJ2-1	-	TGTGCCAGCAGCCCGGCGGGGGGGCTGAGCTCCTACAATGAGCAGTTCTTC	CASSPAGGLSSYNEQFF
TRBV29-1	13	TRBD1	TRBJ1-1	few	TGCAGCGTTGCCAGGACAGGGTTAACTGAAGCTTTCTTT	CSVARTGLTEAFF
TRBV7-7	15	TRBD2	TRBJ2-3	-	TGTGCTAGCAGCACTCAAGCGGGGGGGTTGGATACGCAGTATTTT	CASSTQAGGLDTQYF
TRBV19	17	TRBD2	TRBJ2-2	-	TGTGCCAGTAGTATGCTAGCGGGGGTGACAACCACCGGGGAGCTGTTTTTT	CASSMLAGVTTTGELFF
TRBV28	14	TRBD1	TRBJ1-1	-	TGTGCCAGCAGTTTGGGGACAGGAATAGTTGAAGCTTTCTTT	CASSLGTGIVEAFF
TRBV4-3	15	-	TRBJ1-5	-	TGCGCCAGCAGCCAAGCCTCAGGGGAGAGGCAGCCCCAGCATTTT	CASSQASGERQPQHF
TRBV19	17	TRBD1	TRBJ1-1	-	TGTGCCAGTAGTGGGGGCCCGCGGAATAGCAGGGGGACTGAAGCTTTCTTT	CASSGGPRNSRGTEAFF
TRBV7-9	17	-	TRBJ2-7	-	TGTGCCAGCAGCTTAGGCACCTCGGGGGTCCTTCCCTACGAGCAGTACTTC	CASSLGTSGVLPYEQYF
TRBV11-1	14	-	TRBJ2-1	once	TGTGCCAGCAGCTTAGAATCCGGGGTGGATGAGCAGTTCTTC	CASSLESGVDEQFF